A single sample gave rise to the 27 T cell receptor beta chains below, sequenced in a study of neurological immune-mediated disorders (dated by TCRdb to the late 2010s). Library construction relied on 5' RACE. Instrument used: Illumina HiSeq 2500. TCRdb redid the processing of the public reads, applying fastp at Q25 and MiXCR, and retained in-frame beta chains. Duplicate CDR3 protein sequences are folded into a single record with the most common DNA and genes. For this sample there are about 55,000 distinct CDR3 sequences; roughly 3.5% appear just once. In total, the top ten clones hold roughly 1.5% of the sample. The source material was PBMCs. The receptors derive from a young man with multiple sclerosis.

This clonotype came up many times. The J gene is TRBJ2-5, the V gene TRBV7-6; D unclear. Germline CDR1 SGHVS, CDR2 FNYEAQ. CDR3 length equals 14 residues. Trimming shortened V by 1 base and J by 1 base, and 7 bases separated the two germline ends. CDR3 in amino acids: CASSLDSIQETQYF. As DNA, the CDR3 is TGTGCCAGCAGCTTAGATAGCATCCAAGAGACCCAGTACTTC.

This clonotype showed up many times. The chain has TRBV5-1 and TRBJ1-1; maybe TRBD1 (5 bases). The V end was cut by 0 bases, the J end by 8 bases, with 8 bases between. This CDR3 region has 12 residues. Looked up from germline, CDR1 is SGHRS and CDR2 is YFSETQ. The CDR3: CASSLEGEEAFF. DNA of the CDR3: TGCGCCAGCAGCTTGGAAGGGGAGGAAGCTTTCTTT.

Ten or more counts support this clonotype. This chain's CDR3 is CSVEDLPDGTSTVGQYF. CDR3 DNA sequence: TGCAGCGTTGAAGATCTTCCAGACGGGACAAGCACCGTAGGGCAGTACTTC. The rearrangement joins TRBV29-1 to TRBJ2-7; possibly TRBD1 for D (6 bases). The V gene's germline CDR1 is SQVTM and CDR2 ANQGSEA. V lost 0 bases, J lost 9 bases, and 27 bases lay in between. The CDR3 is 17 amino acids.

This clonotype has a count of ten or more. This rearrangement joins TRBV18 to TRBJ1-1, with D unresolved. The V end was cut by 3 bases, the J end by 6 bases, with 11 bases between. The CDR3 totals 13 residues. The V gene's germline CDR1 is KGHSH and CDR2 LQKENI. For the CDR3, the DNA is TGTGCCAGCTCACCCGGGTCGAGGGCTGAAGCTTTCTTT. This sequence encodes CASSPGSRAEAFF.

This clonotype was counted ten times or more. The J gene is TRBJ2-5, the V gene TRBV12-3 or TRBV12-4; D tentatively reads TRBD1 or TRBD2 (5 bases each). The CDR3 spans 14 residues. V lost 5 bases to trimming and J lost 4 bases, with 14 bases between them. DNA for the CDR3: TGTGCCAGCAGTGGGGCCCGGAGGAGAGAGACCCAGTACTTC. Translating it yields CASSGARRRETQYF.

This clonotype was counted ten times or more. The genes are TRBV7-6 and TRBJ1-2; TRBD1 agrees at 7 bases. V lost 5 bases to trimming and J lost 5 bases; unmatched junction nucleotides: 5. The CDR3 runs to 13 residues. Per the germline V gene, CDR1 is SGHVS and CDR2 is FNYEAQ. CDR3 nucleotide sequence: TGTGCCAGCAGCCCGGGACAGAGTTATGGCTACACCTTC. Residues: CASSPGQSYGYTF.

This clonotype has a count of ten or more. V usage is TRBV7-6 and J usage is TRBJ2-2; a weak D match, TRBD2 (6 bases). Trimming shortened V by 11 bases and J by 3 bases, and 16 bases separated the two germline ends. Germline V CDR1 and CDR2: SGHVS, FNYEAQ. This CDR3 is 14 amino acids long. The CDR3 sequence: CAVRRGSDTGELFF. The CDR3 nucleotides read TGTGCCGTCCGACGGGGGTCGGACACCGGGGAGCTGTTTTTT.

This clonotype was detected only a few times. V is TRBV20-1 and J is TRBJ2-7; TRBD2 is a possible D gene (7 bases). The V end lost 0 bases, the J end lost 1 base, and 13 bases lay between the germline ends. Germline V lookup: CDR1 DFQATT, CDR2 SNEGSKA (reference sequence). The CDR3 totals 15 residues. Written as DNA, the CDR3 is TGCAGTGCTAGAGATCCCGGGGGGCGATCCTACGAGCAGTACTTC. Protein: CSARDPGGRSYEQYF.

This clonotype was counted many times. This chain links TRBV7-9 with TRBJ1-2; D not resolved. Germline-derived CDR1 and CDR2 are SEHNR and FQNEAQ (reference sequence). Trimming took 2 bases from V and 3 from J, leaving 10 bases between them. The CDR3 runs to 14 residues. CDR3 in DNA: TGTGCCAGCAGCTTAACCAGCGACTACTATGGCTACACCTTC. Translating it yields CASSLTSDYYGYTF.

This clonotype was seen a few times. This sequence may be a read error, since a much larger clone differs from it by one base. CDR3 sequence: CATHTGTGEAFF. The CDR3 coding sequence is TGTGCCACCCACACCGGGACGGGTGAAGCTTTCTTT. The chain recombines TRBV2 with TRBJ1-1; tentatively, D is TRBD1 (5 bases). The CDR3 is 12 residues long. Per germline, CDR1 SNHLY and CDR2 FYNNEI. V was cut by 10 bases and J by 7 bases, with 16 bases left in between.

This clonotype showed up many times. V and J are TRBV9 and TRBJ2-1; D perhaps matches TRBD2 (7 bases). Trimming pared 2 bases from V and 6 bases from J, leaving 15 bases between. Germline values: CDR1 SGDLS, CDR2 YYNGEE. This CDR3 has 15 amino acids. The CDR3 sequence: CASSVVWGGRNEQFF. DNA of the CDR3: TGTGCCAGCAGCGTGGTGTGGGGGGGCCGCAATGAGCAGTTCTTC.

This clonotype has a count of ten or more. The gene calls are TRBV20-1 and TRBJ1-2; D might be TRBD1 (5 bases). This CDR3 region has 12 residues. Per germline, CDR1 DFQATT and CDR2 SNEGSKA (reference sequence). Trimming removed 6 bases at V and 2 bases at J, with 10 bases between. The CDR3 loop reads CSAFDRNYGYTF. DNA of the CDR3: TGCAGTGCGTTCGACAGAAACTATGGCTACACCTTC.

This clonotype was observed many times. The gene calls are TRBV7-9 and TRBJ1-1, with D maybe TRBD1 (6 bases). The CDR3 contains 15 residues. V was shortened by 2 bases and J by 7 bases, with 17 bases between the two germline ends. Germline V CDR1 and CDR2: SEHNR, FQNEAQ (reference sequence). CDR3 DNA: TGTGCCAGCAGCTTAAAGGGCAGGGGCGGGGATGAAGCTTTCTTT. Encoded protein: CASSLKGRGGDEAFF. Full variable domain (rest looked up from reference TRBV7-9 and TRBJ1-1): DTGVSQNPRHKITKRGQNVTFRCDPISEHNRLYWYRQTLGQGPEFLTYFQNEAQLEKSRLLSDRFSAERPKGSFSTLEIQRTEQGDSAMYLCASSLKGRGGDEAFFGQGTRLTVV.

This clonotype was picked up many times. The V and J genes are TRBV5-1 and TRBJ2-7; TRBD2 matches at 8 bases. This CDR3 contains 16 residues. Germline V gene data show CDR1 as SGHRS and CDR2 as YFSETQ. V shed 3 bases, J shed 2 bases, and the junction held 10 bases outside the gene matches. For the CDR3, the DNA is TGCGCCAGCAGCTATGGAGGGGCCGGGAGGGCCTACGAGCAGTACTTC. Encoded protein: CASSYGGAGRAYEQYF.

This clonotype was detected many times. This chain uses TRBV20-1 with TRBJ1-6; no definite D call. CDR1 and CDR2 from the germline V gene are DFQATT and SNEGSKA (reference sequence). With 0 bases removed from V and 9 bases from J, the gap between germline ends came to 9 bases. The CDR3 has 13 amino acids. CDR3 in amino acids: CSARETGISPLHF. CDR3 nucleotides: TGCAGTGCTAGAGAGACTGGGATTTCACCCCTCCACTTT.

This clonotype was seen repeatedly, ten times or more. The V and J genes are TRBV7-9 and TRBJ1-1; D is perhaps TRBD1 (6 bases). V lost 5 bases, J lost 0 bases, and 13 bases lay in between. The V gene's germline CDR1 is SEHNR and CDR2 FQNEAQ (reference sequence). CDR3 length equals 15 residues. CDR3 protein: CASSPSRGMNTEAFF. In nucleotides, the CDR3 is TGTGCCAGCAGCCCTAGTAGGGGGATGAACACTGAAGCTTTCTTT.

This clonotype was observed many times. This chain joins TRBV5-1 and TRBJ2-1; TRBD2 is a possible D gene (6 bases). Germline V lookup: CDR1 SGHRS, CDR2 YFSETQ. Trimming removed 0 bases at V and 7 bases at J, with 8 bases between. The CDR3 has 13 amino acids. The CDR3 coding sequence is TGCGCCAGCAGCTTGGGCGGGGTTAATGAGCAGTTCTTC. Encoded protein: CASSLGGVNEQFF.

This clonotype was recorded many times. The chain combines TRBV7-2 with TRBJ2-1; D possibly uses TRBD1 or TRBD2 (6 bases each). Germline loops: CDR1 SGHTA, CDR2 FQGNSA. Deletions cut 2 bases from V and 8 bases from J, with 13 bases between. CDR3 length: 14 amino acids. CDR3 DNA sequence: TGTGCCAGCAGCTTACTACGGGGGCCGCATGAGCAGTTCTTC. This gives the protein CASSLLRGPHEQFF.

This clonotype has only a few counts. A clone one base away is much larger, so this may be a read error. This chain joins TRBV28 and TRBJ2-1; D may be TRBD1 (6 bases). The CDR3 extends over 14 amino acids. V was trimmed by 4 bases and J by 6 bases, leaving 13 bases between them. Germline CDR1 MDHEN, CDR2 SYDVKM. This chain's CDR3 is CASSYTRGGNEQFF. In nucleotides, the CDR3 is TGTGCCAGCAGTTATACTAGAGGGGGCAATGAGCAGTTCTTC.

This clonotype was recorded at least ten times. The genes are TRBV6-5 and TRBJ1-5, with TRBD1 matching over 9 bases. Per germline, CDR1 MNHEY and CDR2 SVGAGI. The CDR3 is 15 amino acids. V gave up 6 bases and J gave up 2 bases; unmatched junction bases: 5. CDR3 protein: CASRPDRGGNQPQHF. CDR3 in DNA: TGTGCCAGCAGACCGGACAGGGGCGGCAATCAGCCCCAGCATTTT.

At least ten counts were recorded for this clonotype. This rearrangement joins TRBV2 to TRBJ1-4; 7 bases match TRBD1. J gave up 2 bases and V 8 bases, and 5 bases lay outside the gene matches. The CDR3 loop spans 14 amino acids. Germline assignment: CDR1 SNHLY and CDR2 FYNNEI. In DNA form, the CDR3 reads TGTGCCAGCCAGGGGGGGAGCACTAATGAAAAACTGTTTTTT. As protein: CASQGGSTNEKLFF.

Ten or more counts support this clonotype. This rearrangement joins TRBV10-2 to TRBJ2-1, with no clear D. Per the germline V gene, CDR1 is WSHSY and CDR2 is SAAADI. This CDR3 spans 14 amino acids. Trimming stripped 2 bases from V and 8 bases from J, with 13 bases between. CDR3 sequence reads: CASSEGPAADEQFF. DNA of the CDR3: TGCGCCAGCAGTGAGGGGCCCGCCGCGGATGAGCAGTTCTTC.

In its sample, this clonotype was seen a few times. The J gene is TRBJ2-2, the V gene TRBV5-5; D is possibly TRBD2 (6 bases). The CDR3 sequence is 12 residues long. Germline CDR1 is SGHKS and CDR2 is YYEKEE (reference sequence). The germline V and J ends were trimmed by 2 bases and 7 bases, with 6 bases remaining between them. CDR3 nucleotides: TGTGCCAGCAGCTTCGGGGGCGGGGAGCTGTTTTTT. Protein sequence: CASSFGGGELFF.

In its sample, this clonotype was seen many times. V is TRBV27 and J is TRBJ2-2, with 8 bases identical to TRBD2. This CDR3 comprises 19 residues. Germline CDR1 and CDR2: MNHEY and SMNVEV (reference sequence). V lost 6 bases and J lost 0; bases outside the gene matches: 15. Here the CDR3 reads CASSAERGGGRSNTGELFF. The DNA of the CDR3 is TGTGCCAGCAGCGCCGAGCGGGGCGGGGGGAGATCGAACACCGGGGAGCTGTTTTTT.

This clonotype was counted many times. This chain uses TRBV12-3 or TRBV12-4 with TRBJ2-5; possible D gene TRBD1, 6 bases. The V and J ends lost 5 bases and 10 bases respectively, with 14 bases between them. The CDR3 consists of 12 residues. CDR3 protein: CASSIFRGHQYF. CDR3 nucleotide sequence: TGTGCCAGCAGTATATTCAGGGGACACCAGTACTTC.

This clonotype was counted ten times or more. The V gene is TRBV29-1, the J gene TRBJ2-2; 10 nucleotides align to TRBD1. Trimming at V came to 6 bases and at J to 0 bases, leaving 1 base not matched to a gene. The germline gives CDR1 SQVTM, CDR2 ANQGSEA. The CDR3 runs to 14 residues. The CDR3 region is CSVDRGPNTGELFF. Written as DNA, the CDR3 is TGCAGCGTCGACAGGGGGCCGAACACCGGGGAGCTGTTTTTT.

Ten or more counts support this clonotype. The rearrangement joins TRBV28 to TRBJ2-7, with 8 bases aligning to TRBD1. This CDR3 is built from 12 residues. Germline V gene data show CDR1 as MDHEN and CDR2 as SYDVKM. J gave up 3 bases and V 10 bases, and 5 bases lay outside the gene matches. The CDR3: CATETGGYEQYF. The CDR3 DNA reads as TGTGCCACTGAAACAGGGGGCTACGAGCAGTACTTC.